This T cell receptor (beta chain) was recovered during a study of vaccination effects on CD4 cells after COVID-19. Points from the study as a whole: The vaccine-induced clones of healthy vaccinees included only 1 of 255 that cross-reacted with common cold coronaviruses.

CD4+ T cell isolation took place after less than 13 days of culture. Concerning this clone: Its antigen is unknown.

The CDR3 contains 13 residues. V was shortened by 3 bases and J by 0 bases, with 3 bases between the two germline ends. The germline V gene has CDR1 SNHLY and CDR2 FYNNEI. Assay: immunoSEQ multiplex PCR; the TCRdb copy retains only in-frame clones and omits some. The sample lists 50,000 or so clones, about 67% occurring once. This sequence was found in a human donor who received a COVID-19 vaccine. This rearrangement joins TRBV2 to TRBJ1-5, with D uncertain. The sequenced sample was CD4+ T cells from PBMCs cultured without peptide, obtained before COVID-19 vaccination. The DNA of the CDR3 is TGTGCCAGCAGTGATCATAGCAATCAGCCCCAGCATTTT. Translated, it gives CASSDHSNQPQHF.